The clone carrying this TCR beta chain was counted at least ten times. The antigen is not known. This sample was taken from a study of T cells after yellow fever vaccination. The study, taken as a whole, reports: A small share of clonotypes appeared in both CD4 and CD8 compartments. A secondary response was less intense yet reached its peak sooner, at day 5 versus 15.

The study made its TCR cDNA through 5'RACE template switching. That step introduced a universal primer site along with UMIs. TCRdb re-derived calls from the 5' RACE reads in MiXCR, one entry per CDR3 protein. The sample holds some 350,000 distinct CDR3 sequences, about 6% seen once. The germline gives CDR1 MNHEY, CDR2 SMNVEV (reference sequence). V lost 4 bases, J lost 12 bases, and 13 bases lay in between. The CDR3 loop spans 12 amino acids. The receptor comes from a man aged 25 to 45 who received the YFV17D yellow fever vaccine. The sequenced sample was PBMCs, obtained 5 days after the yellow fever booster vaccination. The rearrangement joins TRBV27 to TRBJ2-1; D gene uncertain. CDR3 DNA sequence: TGTGCCAGCAGTTGCCCCTACCTAAGGCAGTTCTTC. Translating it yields CASSCPYLRQFF.